This T cell receptor beta chain comes out of a study of T cells in Graves' hyperthyroidism and ophthalmopathy. Study results and caveats: For ophthalmopathy, model prediction preceded onset by a median roughly 6.2 months. Most thyroid clonotypes with frequency above 0.001 were detected in blood.

Newly diagnosed hyperthyroidism patients aged 18 to 65 years had disease lasting under 2 months. This clonotype occurred once. Its antigen is not known. TCR beta CDR3 regions were amplified from RNA transcripts. Initially, a first-round RT-PCR of the TCR CDR3 employed the HTBI primer set. TCRdb reprocessed the multiplex PCR reads via MiXCR and lists one record per CDR3 protein. This table has 500,000 to 750,000 distinct CDR3 sequences, 35% to 55% appearing once. This TCR came from a woman aged 18-30 years with Graves' hyperthyroidism. Sample: peripheral blood or thyroid tissue (not recorded which).

CDR3 protein: CASSLWQGSGNTF. The CDR3, as DNA: TGTGCCAGTAGTCTCTGGCAAGGATCTGGAAACACCTTC. The V and J genes are TRBV19 and TRBJ1-2; D unclear. Germline V gene sequence: CDR1 LNHDA, CDR2 SQIVND (reference sequence). The CDR3 has 13 amino acids. The V and J ends lost 5 bases and 12 bases respectively, with 19 bases between them.